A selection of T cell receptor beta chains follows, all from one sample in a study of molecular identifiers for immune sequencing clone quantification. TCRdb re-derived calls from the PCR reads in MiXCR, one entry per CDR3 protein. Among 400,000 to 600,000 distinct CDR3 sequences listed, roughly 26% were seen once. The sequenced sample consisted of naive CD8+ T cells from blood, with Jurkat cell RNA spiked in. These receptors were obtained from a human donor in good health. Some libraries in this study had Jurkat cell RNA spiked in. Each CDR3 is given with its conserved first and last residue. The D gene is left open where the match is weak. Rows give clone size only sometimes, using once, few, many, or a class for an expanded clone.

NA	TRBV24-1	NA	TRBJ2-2	CATSDFTASGELFF	TGTGCCACCAGTGATTTTACAGCATCCGGGGAGCTGTTTTTT
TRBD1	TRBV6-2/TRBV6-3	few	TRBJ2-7	CASSYPSTGREQYF	TGTGCCAGCAGTTACCCCTCGACAGGGCGCGAGCAGTACTTC
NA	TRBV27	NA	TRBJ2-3	CASSLSKVRNTDTQYF	TGTGCCAGCAGTTTATCTAAAGTCAGAAACACAGATACGCAGTATTTT
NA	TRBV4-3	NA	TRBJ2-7	CASSQDGRGTDEQYF	TGCGCCAGCAGCCAAGATGGTCGGGGAACGGACGAGCAGTACTTC
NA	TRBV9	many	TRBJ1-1	CASSVGADGTEAFF	TGTGCCAGCAGCGTAGGGGCCGATGGAACTGAAGCTTTCTTT
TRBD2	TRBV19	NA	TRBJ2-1	CASSVSGPYNEQFF	TGTGCCAGTAGTGTTAGCGGGCCCTACAATGAGCAGTTCTTC
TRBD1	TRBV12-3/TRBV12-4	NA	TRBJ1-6	CASGSGGHNSPLHF	TGTGCCAGCGGGTCAGGGGGCCATAATTCACCCCTCCACTTT
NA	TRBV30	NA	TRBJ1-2	CAWSVFEGEDYGYTF	TGTGCCTGGAGTGTTTTTGAGGGGGAGGACTATGGCTACACCTTC
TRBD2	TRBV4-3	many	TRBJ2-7	CASSQETGTSVYEQYF	TGCGCCAGCAGCCAAGAGACCGGGACTAGCGTCTACGAGCAGTACTTC
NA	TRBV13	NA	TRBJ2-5	CASTWASRETQYF	TGTGCCAGCACATGGGCTAGCAGAGAGACCCAGTACTTC
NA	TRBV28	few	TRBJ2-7	CASSFSGADYEQYF	TGTGCCAGCAGTTTTTCCGGGGCGGACTACGAGCAGTACTTC
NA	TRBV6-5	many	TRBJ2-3	CASSPTGSHTDTQYF	TGTGCCAGCAGTCCTACCGGGTCCCACACAGATACGCAGTATTTT
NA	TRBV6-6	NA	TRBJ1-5	CAGSYTVINQPQHF	TGTGCCGGCAGTTACACCGTGATCAATCAGCCCCAGCATTTT
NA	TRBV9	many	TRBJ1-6	CASSSSYSNYNSPLHF	TGTGCCAGCAGCTCGTCGTACAGTAACTATAATTCACCCCTCCACTTT
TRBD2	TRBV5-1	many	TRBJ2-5	CASSGGLAYLAETQYF	TGCGCCAGCAGCGGGGGACTAGCCTACTTAGCAGAGACCCAGTACTTC
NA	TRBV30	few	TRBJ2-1	CAWSLTYEQFF	TGTGCCTGGAGTTTGACTTATGAGCAGTTCTTC
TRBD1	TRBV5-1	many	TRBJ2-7	CASSDTGTGFYEQYF	TGCGCCAGCAGCGATACCGGGACAGGGTTCTACGAGCAGTACTTC
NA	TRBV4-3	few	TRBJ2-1	CASSARHVSSYNEQFF	TGCGCCAGCAGCGCCCGACACGTCAGCTCCTACAATGAGCAGTTCTTC
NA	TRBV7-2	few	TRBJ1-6	CASSYLPRGSYNSPLHF	TGTGCCAGCAGCTACCTCCCGCGGGGCTCCTATAATTCACCCCTCCACTTT
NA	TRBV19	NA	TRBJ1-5	CASMSGSQPQHF	TGTGCCAGTATGTCCGGAAGTCAGCCCCAGCATTTT
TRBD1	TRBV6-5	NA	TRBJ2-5	CASRTGTGEETQYF	TGTGCCAGCAGGACCGGGACAGGAGAAGAGACCCAGTACTTC
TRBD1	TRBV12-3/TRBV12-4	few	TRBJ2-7	CASRRTGEFYEQYF	TGTGCCAGCAGACGGACAGGGGAGTTCTACGAGCAGTACTTC
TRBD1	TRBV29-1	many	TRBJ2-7	CSVAPTGTGAYEQYF	TGCAGCGTTGCCCCGACCGGGACAGGGGCCTACGAGCAGTACTTC
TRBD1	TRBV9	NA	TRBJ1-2	CASSPKTGASANYGYTF	TGTGCCAGCAGCCCCAAGACAGGGGCCTCAGCTAACTATGGCTACACCTTC
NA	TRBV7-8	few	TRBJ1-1	CASSLGFLSTEAFF	TGTGCCAGCAGCTTAGGATTTCTGAGCACTGAAGCTTTCTTT
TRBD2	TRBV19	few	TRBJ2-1	CASSIYAGGLTSYNEQFF	TGTGCCAGTAGTATATACGCGGGGGGCCTAACTTCCTACAATGAGCAGTTCTTC
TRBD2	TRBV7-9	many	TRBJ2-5	CASRTSGTSETQYF	TGTGCCAGCAGGACTAGCGGGACCTCAGAGACCCAGTACTTC
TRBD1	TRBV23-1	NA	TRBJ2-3	CASSQSMGGQGDRGTDTQYF	TGCGCCAGCAGTCAATCAATGGGAGGACAGGGGGATCGGGGCACAGATACGCAGTATTTT